Given below is one T cell receptor (delta chain) in context. The target of this receptor is not known. It has no much larger one-base neighbor in the sample; base qualities were not kept. The sample holds other DNA sequences that translate to the same CDR3. The CDR3 holds 16 amino acids from the cysteine to the phenylalanine. The only DNA kept is the CDR3, 48 bases in frame from the first base. The germline V gene provides CDR1 GEAIGNYY and CDR2 EKD. Unmatched junction bases come to 18, with V trimmed by 7 bases and J by 5 bases. In Kampala, Uganda, pregnant women receiving prenatal care were recruited and their infants were enrolled, and documentation of maternal HIV status was required. Weekly visits were made to families, and infant clinical information, oral swabs and peripheral blood were collected beginning at 6 weeks of age and every 4 months thereafter. Blood was collected in heparin tubes, and PBMC were isolated by Ficoll-Paque density gradient centrifugation and cryopreserved.

This sample is part of a study of delta chains in infants with herpesvirus infections (dated by TCRdb to 2021 to 2023). For context, the study as a whole: The study prospectively followed a Ugandan infant birth cohort from birth to characterize gammadelta T cell responses to primary cytomegalovirus (CMV) infection. Using PBMC, gammadelta TCRs were sequenced for 15 to 20 CMV-infected infants, one of whom was congenitally infected, and for 8 CMV-uninfected infants who had enough sample available. The study searched for a public fetal Vdelta1/Vgamma8 gammadelta TCR clonotype in infants who acquired CMV infection after birth. Blood samples from the infants were grouped into approximate ages of 1.5, 4, 8 and 12 months. Belgian fetal and cord blood gammadelta TCR data that had been published previously were included solely for comparison and were not produced in this cohort.

The study at large found these results: In CMV-uninfected infants, the public clonotype might still be present but below the detection limit. The authors acknowledged a small sample size and a lack of race- or environment-matched controls, because almost all Ugandans acquire CMV before adulthood. The public Vdelta1 clonotype appeared in 4 of 18 CMV-infected infants: three infected postnatally before 120 days of age, plus the congenitally infected infant. Detection of the public clonotype was limited to the first time point after infection, and the public clonotype was not found in uninfected infants or in infants infected after 120 days. Public-clonotype frequency among Vdelta1 cells appeared to correlate inversely with age at infection and decayed rapidly, seemingly not persisting beyond about two months.

Library creation used RT-PCR. To generate TCR cDNA, RNA from PBMC was reverse transcribed using SuperScript II together with primers specific for the gamma chain and the delta chain. cDNA was purified with AMPure XP beads, amplified, and indexed with Illumina adapters using the Nextera XT Index Kit. Sequencing of gammadelta TCR libraries was carried out on an Illumina MiSeq using a V2 300-cycle kit. Concerning the study's data processing: Using MiXCR v2.1.12, CDR3 sequences were assembled, and reads were mapped onto D, J and V genes obtained from GenBank. Repertoire analyses of the CDR3 clonotypes were performed with VDJtools v1.2.1. TCRdb reanalyzed the public reads with the CATT caller, and identical DNA sequences were merged afterwards. For this entry, the V and J calls and clone size follow TCRdb and not the study's own pipeline. Recorded for this sample are approximately 1,300 delta-chain clones; just under 35% of them occurred a single time. In total, the top ten clones hold around 21% of the sample.

The sequence was collected from a human donor who was a Ugandan infant, either HIV-exposed or HIV-unexposed (not recorded which). The chain links TRDV2 with TRDJ1; 7 bases in the middle match TRDD3. The sequencing here drew on peripheral blood, taken at time point 1 of longitudinal follow-up. The CDR3 in this case is CACDPRTGVRRDKLIF. The DNA sequence is given as TGTGCCTGCGACCCTCGTACTGGGGTCCGTCGGGATAAACTCATCTTT.